This is a list of T cell receptor beta chains from one sample in a study of vaccination and CD4 T cells after COVID-19. Their antigen targets remain unknown. TCRdb independently ran MiXCR on the PCR reads; one entry per CDR3 protein. Found here are approximately 19,000 distinct CDR3 sequences, roughly 56% of them singletons; the top ten hold roughly a tenth. The sample consisted of CD4+ T cells from blood, cultured in vitro. The receptors stem from a human donor who had recovered from COVID-19. Both conserved end residues are part of each CDR3. D genes are given only for firm matches. Not all rows give a size; the values are once, few, many and, for expanded clones, a class.

clone size	J gene	V gene	D gene	CDR3 DNA	CDR3 protein
-	TRBJ1-2	TRBV27	-	TGTGCCAGCAGGATAACAAGCGGCCTCCTCTATGGCTACACCTTC	CASRITSGLLYGYTF
few	TRBJ2-3	TRBV7-2	-	TGTGCCAGCAGCTTGAGCAGGGGTTCCACAGATACGCAGTATTTT	CASSLSRGSTDTQYF
few	TRBJ2-7	TRBV7-2	-	TGTGCCAGCAGCTTAGGGCTGTTGCTCAGGGTGTACGAGCAGTACTTC	CASSLGLLLRVYEQYF
-	TRBJ1-2	TRBV19	-	TGTGCCAGTAGTCCCCTGACAACAGATTATGGCTACACCTTC	CASSPLTTDYGYTF
once	TRBJ1-5	TRBV19	-	TGTGCCACCGACGCGGGGGCGAATGGCAATCAGCCCCAGCATTTT	CATDAGANGNQPQHF
-	TRBJ1-1	TRBV7-9	TRBD1	TGTGCCAGCAGCCATAAGACAGGGTGGCCCTTGAACACTGAAGCTTTCTTT	CASSHKTGWPLNTEAFF
-	TRBJ1-1	TRBV7-2	-	TGTGCCAGCAGCTTATTGACACCGACCTCTGAAGCTTTCTTT	CASSLLTPTSEAFF
-	TRBJ1-1	TRBV7-9	-	-	CAISIQQGPEQYFGPWNEAFF
-	TRBJ1-3	TRBV12-3/TRBV12-4	-	TGTGCCAGCAGTCCAACTGGAAACACCATATATTTT	CASSPTGNTIYF
few	TRBJ1-6	TRBV27	-	TGTGCCAGCAGTTTGGGTCGGACGTTACCCCTCCACTTT	CASSLGRTLPLHF
few	TRBJ1-2	TRBV5-1	-	TGCGCCAGCAGCTTGGGTGCGGGGCTCTATGGCTACACCTTC	CASSLGAGLYGYTF
-	TRBJ1-6	TRBV6-1	-	TGTGCCAGCAGTGGTGATGTTCTGGGGACTCCAAATTCACCCCTCCACTTT	CASSGDVLGTPNSPLHF
-	TRBJ2-3	TRBV4-2	TRBD1	TGTGCCAGCAGACCCGACAGGGTGGGCACAGATACGCAGTATTTT	CASRPDRVGTDTQYF
few	TRBJ2-7	TRBV21-1	-	TGTGCCAGCAGCAAAGGGGGCTACTGCTCCTACGAGCAGTACTTC	CASSKGGYCSYEQYF
-	TRBJ2-5	TRBV27	TRBD1	TGTGCCAGCAGTTCCGGGACAGGGGGCTTTGCGCTCCAGTACTTC	CASSSGTGGFALQYF
-	TRBJ2-7	TRBV7-2	-	TGTGCCAGCTCCGTCTCCTACGAGCAGTACTTC	CASSVSYEQYF
-	TRBJ2-1	TRBV7-3	-	TGTGCCAGCAGCTTACGTCCCGAGCGGAGGAATGAGCAGTTCTTC	CASSLRPERRNEQFF
-	TRBJ2-1	TRBV12-3/TRBV12-4	TRBD2	TGTGCCAGCAAAAGACTAGCGGGAGATCCTACCGATGAGCAGTTCTTC	CASKRLAGDPTDEQFF
few	TRBJ2-2	TRBV6-2/TRBV6-3	TRBD2	TGTGCCATACGGACTAGCGGGAGTACCGGGGAGCTGTTTTTT	CAIRTSGSTGELFF
few	TRBJ1-2	TRBV20-1	-	TGCAGTGCTAGAGGGGGGAGGGCAGATGGCTACACCTTC	CSARGGRADGYTF
few	TRBJ2-5	TRBV6-2/TRBV6-3	TRBD2	TGTGCCAGCAGTTACTCCGGGAGGGAGACCCAGTACTTC	CASSYSGRETQYF
few	TRBJ1-2	TRBV7-9	-	TGTGCCAGCAGCTCACCCAATAGTGGCTATGGCTACACCTTC	CASSSPNSGYGYTF
few	TRBJ1-1	TRBV15	-	TGTGCCACCAGCAGAGTAAGGGGACCTGATATGAACACTGAAGCTTTCTTT	CATSRVRGPDMNTEAFF
-	TRBJ1-2	TRBV20-1	-	TGCAGTGCGGTCCCGGGACGTTTGGTGGGCTACACCTTC	CSAVPGRLVGYTF
few	TRBJ2-7	TRBV27	-	TGTGCCAGCAGCCTAGCCCTGACGGGGACCTACGAGCAGTACTTC	CASSLALTGTYEQYF
-	TRBJ2-1	TRBV20-1	-	TGCAGTGCTAGTGTGGCTTCGAGCTCCTACAATGAGCAGTTCTTC	CSASVASSSYNEQFF
few	TRBJ1-2	TRBV7-2	-	TGTGCCAGCAGCCAAGAGGCAGGCTGGGGCTACACCTTC	CASSQEAGWGYTF
-	TRBJ2-7	TRBV2	TRBD2	TGTGCCAGCCGGACGACTAGCGGGTCCTACGAGCAGTACTTC	CASRTTSGSYEQYF
few	TRBJ1-5	TRBV6-2/TRBV6-3	-	TGTGCCAGCAGTTACTCGCTCCTTCTGCTTGCCTTACCCCAGCATTTT	CASSYSLLLLALPQHF
-	TRBJ1-2	TRBV6-2/TRBV6-3	-	TGTGCCAGCAGGAAAACAGTGCGCTTTAACTATGGCTACACCTTC	CASRKTVRFNYGYTF
once	TRBJ2-1	TRBV7-2	TRBD1	TGTGCCAGCAGATATGACAGGGGGAAGAGGAATGAGCAGTTCTTC	CASRYDRGKRNEQFF
-	TRBJ2-7	TRBV27	-	TGTGCCAGCAGTCCCCACCAAACCACCTACGAGCAGTACTTC	CASSPHQTTYEQYF
few	TRBJ1-2	TRBV7-2	TRBD1	TGTGCCAGCAGCCTAGTGACAGGGGCCTATGGCTACACCTTC	CASSLVTGAYGYTF